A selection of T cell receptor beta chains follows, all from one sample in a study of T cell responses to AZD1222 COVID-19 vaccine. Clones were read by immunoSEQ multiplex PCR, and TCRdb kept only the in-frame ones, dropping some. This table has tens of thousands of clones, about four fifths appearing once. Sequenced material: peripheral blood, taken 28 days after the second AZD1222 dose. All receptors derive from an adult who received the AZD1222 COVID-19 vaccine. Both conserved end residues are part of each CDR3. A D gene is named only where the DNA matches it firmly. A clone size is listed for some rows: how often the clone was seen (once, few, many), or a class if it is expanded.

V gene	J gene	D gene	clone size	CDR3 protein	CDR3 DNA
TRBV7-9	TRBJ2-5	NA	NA	CASRLGQWETQYF	TGTGCCAGCAGACTCGGACAGTGGGAGACCCAGTACTTC
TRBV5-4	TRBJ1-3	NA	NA	CASSFRDRSGNTIYF	TGTGCCAGCAGCTTTCGGGACCGCTCTGGAAACACCATATATTTT
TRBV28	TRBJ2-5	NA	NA	CASSLGRDFQETQYF	TGTGCCAGCAGTTTAGGGCGGGATTTCCAAGAGACCCAGTACTTC
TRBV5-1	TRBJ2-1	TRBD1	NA	CASTKPRTGDSYNEQFF	TGCGCCAGCACGAAACCTCGGACAGGGGACTCCTACAATGAGCAGTTCTTC
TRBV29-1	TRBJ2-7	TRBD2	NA	CSVDTPGTSVDEQYF	TGCAGCGTTGATACCCCGGGGACTAGCGTCGACGAGCAGTACTTC
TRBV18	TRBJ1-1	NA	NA	CASSPWGVRENTEAFF	TGTGCCAGCTCACCATGGGGGGTCAGAGAGAACACTGAAGCTTTCTTT
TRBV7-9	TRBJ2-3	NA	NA	CASVTGIASTDTQYF	TGTGCCAGCGTAACAGGGATAGCTAGCACAGATACGCAGTATTTT
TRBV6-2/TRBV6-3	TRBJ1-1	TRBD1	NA	CASSSNQGQEGAWNTEAFF	TGTGCCAGCAGTTCCAACCAAGGACAGGAGGGGGCTTGGAACACTGAAGCTTTCTTT
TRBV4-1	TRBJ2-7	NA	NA	CASSQVPGGGERAYEQYF	TGCGCCAGCAGCCAAGTCCCGGGTGGAGGAGAGAGGGCCTACGAGCAGTACTTC
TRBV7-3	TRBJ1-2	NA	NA	CASSLGHFNYGYTF	TGTGCCAGCAGCCTGGGACATTTTAACTATGGCTACACCTTC
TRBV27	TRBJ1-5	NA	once	CASSLVGGPQHF	TGTGCCAGCAGTTTGGTGGGAGGGCCCCAGCATTTT
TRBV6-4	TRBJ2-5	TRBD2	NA	CASSDIAGQETQYF	TGTGCCAGCAGTGATATAGCGGGGCAAGAGACCCAGTACTTC
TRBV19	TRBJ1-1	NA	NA	CASSIGGSGTEAFF	TGTGCCAGTAGTATAGGAGGGTCTGGCACTGAAGCTTTCTTT
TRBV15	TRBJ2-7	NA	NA	CATSSSFLDRPYEQYF	TGTGCCACCAGCAGTTCATTCCTGGACAGACCCTACGAGCAGTACTTC
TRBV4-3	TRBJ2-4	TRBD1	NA	CASSQGGGTGSRNIQYF	TGCGCCAGCAGCCAAGGAGGGGGGACAGGGTCAAGAAACATTCAGTACTTC
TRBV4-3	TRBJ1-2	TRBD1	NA	CASSQGDRGWDGYTF	TGCGCCAGCAGCCAGGGGGACAGGGGGTGGGATGGCTACACCTTC
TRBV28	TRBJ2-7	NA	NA	CASSRQAYEQYF	TGTGCCAGCAGTCGACAGGCCTACGAGCAGTACTTC
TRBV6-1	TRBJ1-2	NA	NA	CASSEVGYGYTF	TGTGCCAGCAGTGAAGTCGGCTATGGCTACACCTTC
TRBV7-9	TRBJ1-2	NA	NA	CASSPLNYGYTF	TGTGCCAGCAGCCCCCTTAACTATGGCTACACCTTC
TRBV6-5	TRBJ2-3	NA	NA	CASSYSIAHDTDTQYF	TGTGCCAGCAGTTACTCGATAGCCCACGACACAGATACGCAGTATTTT
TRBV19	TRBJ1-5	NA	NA	CASSISDQPQHF	TGTGCCAGTAGTATTTCGGATCAGCCCCAGCATTTT
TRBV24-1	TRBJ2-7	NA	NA	CATSDPGTNYEQYF	TGTGCCACCAGTGATCCCGGGACAAACTACGAGCAGTACTTC
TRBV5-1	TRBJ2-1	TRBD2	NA	CASTPPSGINEQFF	TGCGCCAGCACCCCGCCTAGCGGGATTAATGAGCAGTTCTTC
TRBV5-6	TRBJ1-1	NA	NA	CASSLGQDREAFF	TGTGCCAGCAGCTTGGGTCAGGACCGTGAAGCTTTCTTT
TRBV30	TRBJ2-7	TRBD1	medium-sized	CAWRGQGAAYEQYF	TGTGCCTGGAGAGGCCAGGGGGCGGCCTACGAGCAGTACTTC
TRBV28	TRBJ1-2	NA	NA	CASSSITNYGYTF	TGTGCCAGCAGTTCTATCACCAACTATGGCTACACCTTC
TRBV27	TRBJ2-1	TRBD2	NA	CASSLTSGNVYNEQFF	TGTGCCAGCAGTCTCACTAGCGGGAACGTCTACAATGAGCAGTTCTTC
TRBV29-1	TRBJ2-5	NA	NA	CSVAWAEETQYF	TGCAGCGTTGCGTGGGCGGAAGAGACCCAGTACTTC
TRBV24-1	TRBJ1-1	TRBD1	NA	CATSGTGVATEAFF	TGTGCCACCAGTGGCACAGGGGTGGCCACTGAAGCTTTCTTT
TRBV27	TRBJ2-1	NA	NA	CASSTSSYNEQFF	TGTGCCAGCAGCACCTCTTCCTACAATGAGCAGTTCTTC
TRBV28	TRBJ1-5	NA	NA	CASSSRGGFNQPQHF	TGTGCCAGCAGTTCCCGGGGGGGTTTCAATCAGCCCCAGCATTTT
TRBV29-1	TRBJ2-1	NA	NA	CSVVVDSYNEQFF	TGCAGCGTTGTTGTCGACTCCTACAATGAGCAGTTCTTC
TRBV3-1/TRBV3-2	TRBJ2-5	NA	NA	CASSQSFGSAGETQYF	TGTGCCAGCAGCCAATCCTTCGGGAGCGCTGGGGAGACCCAGTACTTC
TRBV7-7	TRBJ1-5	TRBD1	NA	CASRTDRGLRQPQHF	TGTGCTAGTAGAACCGACAGGGGGCTTCGGCAGCCCCAGCATTTT
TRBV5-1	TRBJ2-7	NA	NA	CASSLAPSYEQYF	TGCGCCAGCAGCTTGGCCCCCTCCTACGAGCAGTACTTC
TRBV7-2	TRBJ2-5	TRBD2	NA	CASSLVGGVETQYF	TGTGCCAGCAGCTTAGTCGGGGGGGTAGAGACCCAGTACTTC
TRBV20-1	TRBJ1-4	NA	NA	CSKSSGVKLFF	TGCAGTAAAAGCTCGGGGGTAAAACTGTTTTTT
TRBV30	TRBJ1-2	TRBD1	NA	CAWSVQSGTGYGYTF	TGTGCCTGGAGTGTACAATCCGGGACAGGCTATGGCTACACCTTC